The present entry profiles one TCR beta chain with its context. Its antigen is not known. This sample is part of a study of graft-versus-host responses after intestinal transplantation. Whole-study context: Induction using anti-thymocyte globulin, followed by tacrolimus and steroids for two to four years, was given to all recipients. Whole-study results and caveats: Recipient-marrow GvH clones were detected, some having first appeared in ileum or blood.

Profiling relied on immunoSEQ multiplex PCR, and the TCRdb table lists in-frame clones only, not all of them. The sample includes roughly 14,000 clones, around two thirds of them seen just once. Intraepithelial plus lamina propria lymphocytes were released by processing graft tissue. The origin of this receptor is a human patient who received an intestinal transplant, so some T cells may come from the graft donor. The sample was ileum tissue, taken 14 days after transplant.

CDR3 amino acids: CASSYDEAYEQYF. In DNA, the CDR3 is TGTGCCAGCAGTTACGACGAAGCCTACGAGCAGTACTTC. The chain couples TRBV6-5 to TRBJ2-7; no reliable D call. The V and J ends lost 2 bases and 2 bases respectively, with 7 bases between them. The CDR3 loop spans 13 amino acids. CDR1 is MNHEY, CDR2 SVGAGI, per germline.